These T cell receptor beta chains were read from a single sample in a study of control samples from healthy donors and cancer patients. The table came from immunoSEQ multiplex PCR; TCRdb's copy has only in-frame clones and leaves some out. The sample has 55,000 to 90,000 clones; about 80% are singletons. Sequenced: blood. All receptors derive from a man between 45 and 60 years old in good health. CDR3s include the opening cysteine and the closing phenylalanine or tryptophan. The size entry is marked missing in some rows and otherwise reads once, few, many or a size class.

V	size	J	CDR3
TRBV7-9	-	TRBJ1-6	CASSLDSPLHF
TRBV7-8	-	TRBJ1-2	CASSLRDYGYTF
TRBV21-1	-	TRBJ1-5	CASSKLFRFSDNQPQHF
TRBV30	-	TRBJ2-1	CATGTGPYNEQFF
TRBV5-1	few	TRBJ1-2	CASSSLPGQTNGYTF
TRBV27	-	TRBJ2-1	CASSPRTGGNEQFF
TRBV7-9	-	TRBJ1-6	CASSPESGYSPLHF
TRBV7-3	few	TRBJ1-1	CASSLGAGNTEAFF
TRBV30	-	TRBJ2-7	CAWSQGPYEQYF
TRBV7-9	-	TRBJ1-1	CASSFGQNVAEAFF
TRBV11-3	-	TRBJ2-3	CASSPAADTQYF
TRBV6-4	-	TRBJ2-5	CASSEGQGGQETQYF
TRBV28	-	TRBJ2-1	CASTMGSFNEQFF
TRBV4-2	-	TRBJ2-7	CASSQEGTEVTYEQYF
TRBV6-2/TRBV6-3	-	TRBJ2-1	CASSLEGAGYNEQFF
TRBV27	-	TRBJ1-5	CASSLLLGPNQPQHF
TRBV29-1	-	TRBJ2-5	CSVASGQGATQYF
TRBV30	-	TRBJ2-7	CAWRSSYEQYF
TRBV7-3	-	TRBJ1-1	CASSLDDSNTEAFF
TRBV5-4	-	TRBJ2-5	CASSQGGLVKVTQYF
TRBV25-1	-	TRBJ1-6	CASSELDRGSYNSPLHF
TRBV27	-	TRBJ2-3	CASSPHASGVGTDTQYF
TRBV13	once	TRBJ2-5	CASSPPGTGQETQYF
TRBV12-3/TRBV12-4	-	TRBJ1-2	CASKIGGRLGYTF
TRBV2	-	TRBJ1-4	CASSEGIPNEKLFF
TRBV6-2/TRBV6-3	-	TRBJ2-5	CASSYPVLAGTSDTQYF
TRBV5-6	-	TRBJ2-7	CASTSPGTGTYEQYF
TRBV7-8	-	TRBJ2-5	CASSLGSVYGRETQYF
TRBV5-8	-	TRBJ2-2	CASSLAGGNTGELFF
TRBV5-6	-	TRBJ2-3	CASSLTAGGPRTDTQYF
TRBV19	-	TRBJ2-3	CASSPRTTHRDTQYF
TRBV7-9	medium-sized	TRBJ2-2	CASSFRQGVTTGELFF
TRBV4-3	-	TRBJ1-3	CASSRTGGRDTIYF
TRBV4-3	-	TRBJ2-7	CASSQDTGSYEQYF
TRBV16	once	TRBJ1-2	CASEPIIGPRGYTF
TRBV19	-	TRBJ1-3	CASSIDRRYTIYF
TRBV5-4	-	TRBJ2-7	CASSLAPLAELYEQYF
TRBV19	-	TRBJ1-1	CASLDANTEAFF
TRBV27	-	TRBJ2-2	CASRTDKQNTGELFF
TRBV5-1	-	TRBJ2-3	CASSLALGQGADTQYF
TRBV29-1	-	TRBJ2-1	CSVDFSWLYNEQFF
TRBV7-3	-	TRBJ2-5	CASSLAGGQETQYF
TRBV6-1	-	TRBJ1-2	CASSERRNYGYTF
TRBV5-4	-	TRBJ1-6	CASSFGGVGSNSPLHF
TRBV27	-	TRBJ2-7	CASGYYSSYEQYF
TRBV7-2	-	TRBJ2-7	CASSRDGLRYEQYF
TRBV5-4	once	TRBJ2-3	CAMAAGAGTDTQYF
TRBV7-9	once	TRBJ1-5	CASSLVQGDQPQHF
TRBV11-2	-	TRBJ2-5	CASSLIRETQYF
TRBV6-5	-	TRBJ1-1	CASSYYTSSEAFF
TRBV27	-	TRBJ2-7	CASSPAGTTYEQYF
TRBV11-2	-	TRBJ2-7	CASSSDRLSYEQYF
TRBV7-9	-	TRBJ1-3	CASSWGQHSGNTIYF
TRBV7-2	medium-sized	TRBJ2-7	CASSFSSRIYEQYF
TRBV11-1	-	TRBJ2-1	CASSQRAGPRDEQFF